A selection of T cell receptor beta chains follows, all from one sample in a study of blood T cells in healthy people across ages. TCRdb called the 5' RACE reads again in MiXCR, with one record for every CDR3 protein. The table lists approximately 800,000 distinct CDR3 sequences, 60% to 80% of them singletons, with around 30% in the top ten. Sequenced sample: blood. Receptor source: a man under 40 in good health. Each CDR3 is given with its conserved first and last residue. The D gene is left open where the match is weak. Expanded clones get a size class; other rows say once, few or many, or leave the size out.

abundance: few; j_gene: TRBJ1-1; v_gene: TRBV3-1; d_gene: .; CDR3aa: CASTLSSRPEAFF; CDR3nt: TGTGCCAGCACCTTATCCTCCAGACCCGAAGCTTTCTTT
abundance: .; j_gene: TRBJ2-1; v_gene: TRBV5-1; d_gene: .; CDR3aa: CASSSGGGWGEQFF; CDR3nt: TGCGCCAGCAGCTCCGGAGGGGGCTGGGGTGAGCAGTTCTTC
abundance: once; j_gene: TRBJ1-1; v_gene: TRBV6-5; d_gene: .; CDR3aa: CASSYGGGRAFF; CDR3nt: TGTGCCAGCAGTTACGGTGGGGGCCGAGCTTTCTTT
abundance: .; j_gene: TRBJ2-2; v_gene: TRBV7-2; d_gene: TRBD2; CDR3aa: CASSFVLPASGGGNTGELFF; CDR3nt: TGTGCCAGCAGCTTTGTGCTTCCGGCTAGCGGGGGGGGAAACACCGGGGAGCTGTTTTTT
abundance: .; j_gene: TRBJ2-3; v_gene: TRBV7-3; d_gene: TRBD2; CDR3aa: CASSPQGRRGASQYF; CDR3nt: TGTGCCAGCAGCCCCCAAGGGAGGCGGGGGGCCTCTCAGTATTTT
abundance: .; j_gene: TRBJ2-3; v_gene: TRBV4-2; d_gene: TRBD2; CDR3aa: CASRRLAGLTDTQYF; CDR3nt: TGTGCCAGCAGGAGACTAGCGGGCCTCACAGATACGCAGTATTTT
abundance: .; j_gene: TRBJ2-1; v_gene: TRBV13; d_gene: .; CDR3aa: CASSSTPGGSYNEQFF; CDR3nt: TGTGCCAGCAGCAGCACCCCCGGGGGTTCCTACAATGAGCAGTTCTTC
abundance: .; j_gene: TRBJ2-5; v_gene: TRBV14; d_gene: .; CDR3aa: CASSQDLGGPRGQETQYF; CDR3nt: TGTGCCAGCAGCCAAGATCTTGGAGGGCCACGAGGTCAAGAGACCCAGTACTTC
abundance: .; j_gene: TRBJ2-7; v_gene: TRBV3-1; d_gene: .; CDR3aa: CASSRGQGWPYEQYF; CDR3nt: TGTGCCAGCAGCCGTGGGCAGGGTTGGCCCTACGAGCAGTACTTC
abundance: few; j_gene: TRBJ1-2; v_gene: TRBV6-5; d_gene: .; CDR3aa: CASSYEMGARVEDGYTF; CDR3nt: TGTGCCAGCAGTTATGAGATGGGGGCCAGGGTTGAAGATGGCTACACCTTC
abundance: .; j_gene: TRBJ1-6; v_gene: TRBV28; d_gene: .; CDR3aa: CASSIRADSYNSPLHF; CDR3nt: TGTGCCAGCAGCATCAGGGCGGACAGTTATAATTCACCCCTCCACTTT
abundance: .; j_gene: TRBJ2-5; v_gene: TRBV7-9; d_gene: .; CDR3aa: CASSLVAGSHETQYF; CDR3nt: TGTGCCAGCAGCTTGGTGGCAGGGTCCCACGAGACCCAGTACTTC
abundance: .; j_gene: TRBJ1-2; v_gene: TRBV6-6; d_gene: .; CDR3aa: CASSGRRNYGYTF; CDR3nt: TGTGCCAGCAGTGGCCGGCGAAACTATGGCTACACCTTC
abundance: .; j_gene: TRBJ2-5; v_gene: TRBV28; d_gene: .; CDR3aa: CASSLLLSQETQYF; CDR3nt: TGTGCCAGCAGTTTGCTCCTCTCGCAAGAGACCCAGTACTTC
abundance: .; j_gene: TRBJ2-1; v_gene: TRBV6-2/TRBV6-3; d_gene: TRBD2; CDR3aa: CASRDGLGSNEQFF; CDR3nt: TGTGCCAGCAGGGACGGACTAGGGAGCAATGAGCAGTTCTTC
abundance: few; j_gene: TRBJ2-3; v_gene: TRBV7-3; d_gene: TRBD2; CDR3aa: CASSSPGGSTDTQYF; CDR3nt: TGTGCCAGCAGCTCCCCCGGGGGGAGCACAGATACGCAGTATTTT
abundance: few; j_gene: TRBJ1-5; v_gene: TRBV5-1; d_gene: .; CDR3aa: CASSPTGYDQPQHF; CDR3nt: TGCGCCAGCAGCCCTACAGGGTACGATCAGCCCCAGCATTTT
abundance: few; j_gene: TRBJ2-5; v_gene: TRBV28; d_gene: .; CDR3aa: CASRTVVTQYF; CDR3nt: TGTGCCAGCAGGACCGTCGTGACCCAGTACTTC
abundance: .; j_gene: TRBJ2-7; v_gene: TRBV6-2/TRBV6-3; d_gene: .; CDR3aa: CASSEELYEQYF; CDR3nt: TGTGCCAGCAGTGAGGAACTCTACGAGCAGTACTTC
abundance: once; j_gene: TRBJ2-5; v_gene: TRBV5-1; d_gene: .; CDR3aa: CASSFGHRVQETQYF; CDR3nt: TGCGCCAGCAGCTTCGGACATCGGGTCCAAGAGACCCAGTACTTC